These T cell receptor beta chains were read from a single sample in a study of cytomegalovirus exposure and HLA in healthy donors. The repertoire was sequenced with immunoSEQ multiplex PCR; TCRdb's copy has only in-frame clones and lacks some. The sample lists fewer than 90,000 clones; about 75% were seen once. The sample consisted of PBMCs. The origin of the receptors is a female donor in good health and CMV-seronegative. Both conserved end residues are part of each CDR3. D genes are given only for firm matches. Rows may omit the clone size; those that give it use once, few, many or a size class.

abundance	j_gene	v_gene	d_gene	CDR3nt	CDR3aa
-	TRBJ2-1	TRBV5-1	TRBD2	TGCGCCAGCAGCTTTACCTCTACTAGCGGCCGATCCTACAATGAGCAGTTCTTC	CASSFTSTSGRSYNEQFF
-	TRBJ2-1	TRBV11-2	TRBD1	TGTGCCAGCAGCCCAAGTAGGACAGGGCACAATGAGCAGTTCTTC	CASSPSRTGHNEQFF
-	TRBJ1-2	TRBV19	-	TGTGCCAGTAGGCCCCGGGGGGGGTCTAACTATGGCTACACCTTC	CASRPRGGSNYGYTF
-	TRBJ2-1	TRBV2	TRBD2	TGTGCCAGCAGTGAAGTTTTGGCTAGCGGGACAAATGAGCAGTTCTTC	CASSEVLASGTNEQFF
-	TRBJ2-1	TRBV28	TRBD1	TGTGCCAGCAGATTGGACAGGGGTAGTTACAATGAGCAGTTCTTC	CASRLDRGSYNEQFF
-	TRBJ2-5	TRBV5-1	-	TGCGCCAGCAGCTTGGATGGCCGAAGCGAAGAGACCCAGTACTTC	CASSLDGRSEETQYF
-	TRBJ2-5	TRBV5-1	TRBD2	TGCGCCAGCAGCGTAGCGGGAGTGGGGGAGACCCAGTACTTC	CASSVAGVGETQYF
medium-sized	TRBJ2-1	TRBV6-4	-	TGTGCCAGCAGTGGGCAGGAGGGCTCCTACAATGAGCAGTTCTTC	CASSGQEGSYNEQFF
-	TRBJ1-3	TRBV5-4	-	TGTGCCAGCAGCTTGACAGGACCGTCCACCCCCAAGTCTGGAGATATATATTTT	CASSLTGPSTPKSGDIYF
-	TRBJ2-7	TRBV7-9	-	TGTGCCAGCAGCTTGTATGACTATCAAGTCTACGAGCAGTACTTC	CASSLYDYQVYEQYF
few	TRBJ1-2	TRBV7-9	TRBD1	TGTGCCAGCAGCTATCCGGGACAGGGGAGCTATGGCTACACCTTC	CASSYPGQGSYGYTF
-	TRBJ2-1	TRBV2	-	TGTGCCAGCAGGAGACAGGCATCCAATGAGCAGTTCTTC	CASRRQASNEQFF
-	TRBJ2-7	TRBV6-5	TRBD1	TGTGCCAGCAGACGGGACAGGGTAGGTGGCGAGCAGTACTTC	CASRRDRVGGEQYF